The clone carrying this TCR beta chain was detected ten times or more. This sample is part of a study of neurological immune-mediated disorders. Each CDR3 protein is one row after TCRdb ran MiXCR on the 5' RACE reads. The sample has 50,000 or so distinct CDR3 sequences; 10% are singletons. The TCR originated in a woman aged 40 to 49 with HTLV-1-associated myelopathy (HAM/TSP). The sequenced sample consisted of PBMCs.

CDR3 residues: CASSQTFGRGNSPLHF. The CDR3 region has the DNA TGCGCCAGCAGCCAAACATTCGGACGGGGAAATTCACCCCTCCACTTT. This sequence joins TRBV4-3 and TRBJ1-6, with no clear D. V was cut by 2 bases and J by 7 bases, with 15 bases left in between. Germline CDR1 LGHNA, CDR2 YSLEER. The CDR3 sequence is 16 residues long.